One and the same sample provided the 14 T cell receptor beta chains below, sequenced in a study of cytomegalovirus exposure and HLA in healthy donors listed by TCRdb under 2017. The library was made by the immunoSEQ multiplex PCR assay. The multiplex PCR relied on a mix of 60 forward primers for TCR Vbeta segments and 13 reverse primers for TCR Jbeta segments. TCRdb provides this immuneACCESS table in a form limited to in-frame rearrangements. Some clones are lacking; in checked studies, under half of them reflect an unresolved V gene, and why the rest are absent is not known. The sample table holds about 200,000 clones, of which roughly 83% were seen once. The biggest ten clones account for about 1.4% of the sample. What was sequenced was PBMCs. The receptors stem from a girl aged 10 to 17 in good health and CMV-seronegative.

The chain has TRBV30 and TRBJ1-3, with D tentatively TRBD1 (6 bases). V was shortened by 5 bases and J by 0 bases, with 11 bases between the two germline ends. This CDR3 is 14 amino acids long. The germline CDR1 and CDR2 sequences are GTSNPN and SVGIG (reference sequence). In DNA form, the CDR3 reads TGTGCCTGGGGTAGGGGGAGCTCTGGAAACACCATATATTTT. Its translation is CAWGRGSSGNTIYF.

CDR3 nucleotide sequence: TGTGCCAGCAGTTCGAAAACACCGACAGGGGAATTAACTGAAGCTTTCTTT. Its protein product is CASSSKTPTGELTEAFF. V is TRBV6-7 and J is TRBJ1-1, with 8 bases fitting TRBD1. TRBV6-7 is known as an ORF, though its function is uncertain. Losses at the gene ends were 4 bases for V and 5 bases for J; bases not matched to a gene: 15. The CDR3 covers 17 residues.

The rearrangement uses TRBV6-5 and TRBJ1-3; no definite D call. The CDR3 length is 13 residues. Germline V gene sequence: CDR1 MNHEY, CDR2 SVGAGI. Trimming removed 5 bases from V and 8 bases from J, with 13 bases in between. As DNA, the CDR3 is TGTGCCAGCAGTGATGGGCGCCTCGACACCATATATTTT. Its protein is CASSDGRLDTIYF.

This clone was picked up a small number of times. The junction shows a germline mismatch at one end, possibly a read error. The chain uses TRBV28 and TRBJ1-1; 8 bases agree with TRBD1. In germline, CDR1 is MDHEN, CDR2 SYDVKM. CDR3 length equals 14 residues. CDR3 bases: TGTGCCAGCAGTCTCCGACAGGGGAACGCTGAAGCTTTCTTT. The encoded protein is CASSLRQGNAEAFF.

This chain connects TRBV28 to TRBJ2-5; 9 bases match TRBD2. The ends lost 6 bases at V and 6 bases at J; junction bases unmatched: 11. The V gene's germline CDR1 is MDHEN and CDR2 SYDVKM. This CDR3 is 15 amino acids long. The CDR3 region is CASSPRGGGSQTQYF. Written as DNA, the CDR3 is TGTGCCAGCAGCCCGCGGGGGGGCGGTTCGCAGACCCAGTACTTC.

V and J are TRBV18 and TRBJ1-3; D is perhaps TRBD1 (6 bases). V dropped 3 bases and J dropped 0 bases, with 12 bases sitting between them. CDR3 length equals 16 residues. Germline CDR1 reads KGHSH; CDR2 reads LQKENI. CDR3 in DNA: TGTGCCAGCTCACCGGGACAACTATCCTCTGGAAACACCATATATTTT. Translation gives CASSPGQLSSGNTIYF.

The chain carries TRBV6-1 and TRBJ2-3, with 8 bases that match TRBD2. CDR1 and CDR2 from the germline V gene are MNHNS and SASEGT. Unmatched junction bases numbered 8, after V lost 2 bases and J lost 4 bases. This CDR3 has 16 residues. The CDR3 DNA follows: TGTGCCAGCAGTGAAAAAAACGGGAGGGCCCCAGATACGCAGTATTTT. Residues: CASSEKNGRAPDTQYF.

The V gene is TRBV2, the J gene TRBJ2-5; weak D call: TRBD1 (6 bases). V was pared by 6 bases and J by 5 bases, with 22 bases between. The germline V gene has CDR1 SNHLY and CDR2 FYNNEI. The CDR3 consists of 16 residues. CDR3 sequence: CASRGRTENPWETQYF. CDR3 in DNA: TGTGCCAGCAGGGGAAGGACAGAAAACCCTTGGGAGACCCAGTACTTC.

V gene TRBV10-2 combines with J gene TRBJ2-7; 7 bases map to TRBD2. The ends lost 6 bases at V and 1 base at J; junction bases unmatched: 6. Germline V gene lookup returns CDR1 WSHSY and CDR2 SAAADI. The CDR3 is 14 residues long. In DNA form, the CDR3 reads TGCGCCAGCAGGGGGAGCGGGGCGTCCTACGAGCAGTACTTC. Translation: CASRGSGASYEQYF.

The chain combines TRBV6-6 with TRBJ1-5; D not certain. Germline CDR1 MNHNY, CDR2 SVGAGI (reference sequence). The CDR3 is 13 residues long. The V end was cut by 4 bases, the J end by 6 bases, with 10 bases between. CDR3 DNA: TGTGCCAGCAGTTTACACGGGTGTCAGCCCCAGCATTTT. Translated: CASSLHGCQPQHF.

J is TRBJ2-5 and V is TRBV7-3; weak D call: TRBD2 (5 bases). This CDR3 is 14 amino acids long. Germline values: CDR1 SGHTA, CDR2 FQGTGA. V lost 0 bases and J lost 5, with 10 bases in between. CDR3 in amino acids: CASSLTGRRETQYF. CDR3 nucleotide sequence: TGTGCCAGCAGCTTAACCGGACGGAGGGAGACCCAGTACTTC.

CDR3 sequence (DNA): TGTGCCAGCAGGTTTACACTAGCGGGAGAAGGGAATGAGCAGTTCTTC. This codes for CASRFTLAGEGNEQFF. The rearrangement uses TRBV5-4 and TRBJ2-1, with 11 bases that match TRBD2. V shed 5 bases, J shed 7 bases, and the junction held 11 bases outside the gene matches. Looked up from germline, CDR1 is SGHNT and CDR2 is YYREEE (reference sequence). This CDR3 contains 16 residues. The whole variable domain, remainder taken from reference TRBV5-4 and TRBJ2-1, is ETGVTQSPTHLIKTRGQQVTLRCSSQSGHNTVSWYQQALGQGPQFIFQYYREEENGRGNFPPRFSGLQFPNYSSELNVNALELDDSALYLCASRFTLAGEGNEQFFGPGTRLTVL.

In its sample, this clone was seen once. The V and J genes are TRBV7-2 and TRBJ2-1; TRBD2 agrees at 12 bases. The junction had 13 bases not matched to a gene; V was cut back by 0 bases and J by 7 bases. This CDR3 is built from 19 residues. Germline assignment: CDR1 SGHTA and CDR2 FQGNSA. This CDR3 is CASSLAGLAGPKPVNEQFF. The CDR3, as DNA: TGTGCCAGCAGCTTAGCGGGACTAGCGGGCCCCAAACCGGTTAATGAGCAGTTCTTC.

The chain uses TRBV5-4 and TRBJ1-1, with 7 bases lining up with TRBD1. CDR3 size: 16 residues. The V segment lost 4 bases and the J segment 4 bases; nucleotides outside the gene matches: 13. CDR1 and CDR2 from the germline V gene are SGHNT and YYREEE (reference sequence). CDR3 loop: CASSPDRARRGTEAFF. The CDR3 coding sequence is TGTGCCAGCAGCCCCGACAGGGCACGACGGGGCACTGAAGCTTTCTTT.